This entry is about one TCR beta chain. Other DNA sequences in the same sample also yield this CDR3. The data were taken from a study of Ad26.COV2.S vaccination and SARS-CoV-2 variants. Profiled with immunoSEQ multiplex PCR; TCRdb holds only in-frame clones, not every one. This table holds a few hundred thousand clones, 80% to 95% found once. Treatment described: about 20 received Ad26.COV2.S at low or high dose, single or two shots; roughly five received placebo; per-sample allocation not given. Sampling happened 63 days after the first vaccine or placebo injection. Participants' vaccine, an Ad26 vector, delivered Wuhan-strain SARS-CoV-2 spike. J gave up 4 bases and V 0 bases, and 3 bases lay outside the gene matches. Germline-derived CDR1 and CDR2 are SGHRS and YFSETQ. CDR3 length equals 14 residues.

The sequencing used peripheral blood, collected in a trial of Ad26.COV2.S vaccine versus placebo. J is TRBJ2-7 and V is TRBV5-1; 8 bases map to TRBD1. The origin of this receptor is a person between 18 and 60 years old who received the Ad26.COV2.S COVID-19 vaccine or a placebo. The CDR3 DNA sequence: TGCGCCAGCAGCTTGGGACAGGGGCCATACGAGCAGTACTTC. Translating it yields CASSLGQGPYEQYF. The whole variable domain, filled in from reference TRBV5-1 and TRBJ2-7, reads KAGVTQTPRYLIKTRGQQVTLSCSPISGHRSVSWYQQTPGQGLQFLFEYFSETQRNKGNFPGRFSGRQFSNSRSEMNVSTLELGDSALYLCASSLGQGPYEQYFGPGTRLTVT.